The 16 T cell receptor beta chains presented below share a single source sample, sequenced in a study of T cell responses to AZD1222 COVID-19 vaccine. This table comes from immunoSEQ multiplex PCR, and its TCRdb copy is limited to in-frame clones, with some not included. The data show about 210,000 clones, roughly 94% seen once. Material: peripheral blood, obtained 28 days after the second dose of the MenACWY control vaccine. These receptors all come from an adult who received the MenACWY meningococcal vaccine as a control.

This chain connects TRBV5-4 to TRBJ2-1, with 7 bases aligning to TRBD1. The CDR3 is 15 residues long. Germline CDR1 is SGHNT and CDR2 is YYREEE (reference sequence). The junction had 4 bases not matched to a gene; V was cut back by 4 bases and J by 0 bases. CDR3 protein: CASSIDRDSYNEQFF. The CDR3 region has the DNA TGTGCCAGCAGCATCGACAGGGACTCCTACAATGAGCAGTTCTTC.

The rearrangement uses TRBV11-2 and TRBJ2-7; a weak D match, TRBD1 (5 bases). The CDR3 spans 15 residues. The V end lost 0 bases, the J end lost 2 bases, and 11 bases lay between the germline ends. CDR1 is SGHAT, CDR2 FQNNGV, per germline. The CDR3 sequence is CASSLDGQAAYEQYF. The CDR3 region has the DNA TGTGCCAGCAGCTTAGATGGACAAGCTGCCTACGAGCAGTACTTC.

V gene TRBV24-1 combines with J gene TRBJ1-5, with D maybe TRBD1 (5 bases). With 4 bases removed from V and 7 bases from J, the gap between germline ends came to 13 bases. This CDR3 has 14 amino acids. Germline CDR1 KGHDR, CDR2 SFDVKD. The CDR3 loop is CATSDGGDPQPQHF. In DNA, the CDR3 is TGTGCCACCAGTGACGGGGGGGACCCCCAGCCCCAGCATTTT.

J is TRBJ2-1 and V is TRBV5-1; 7 positions match TRBD1. V lost 4 bases to trimming and J lost 2 bases; unmatched junction nucleotides: 6. The CDR3 is 15 amino acids. Germline assignment: CDR1 SGHRS and CDR2 YFSETQ. CDR3 DNA sequence: TGCGCCAGCAGCATGACAGGGACGACCTACAATGAGCAGTTCTTC. Its protein is CASSMTGTTYNEQFF.

The V call is TRBV7-8, the J call TRBJ2-1; D not certain. This CDR3 comprises 17 residues. Trimming took off 2 bases at V and 0 bases at J, with 14 bases between the two ends. Germline V CDR1 and CDR2: SGHVS, FQNEAQ. DNA of the CDR3: TGTGCCAGCAGCTTATGGGAATCCTCGAGCTCCTACAATGAGCAGTTCTTC. Its translation is CASSLWESSSSYNEQFF. The full variable domain, its missing parts supplied by reference TRBV7-8 and TRBJ2-1, is GAGVSQSPRYKVAKRGQDVALRCDPISGHVSLFWYQQALGQGPEFLTYFQNEAQLDKSGLPSDRFFAERPEGSVSTLKIQRTQQEDSAVYLCASSLWESSSSYNEQFFGPGTRLTVL.

The chain couples TRBV28 to TRBJ1-5; 8 positions match TRBD1. Germline V gene data show CDR1 as MDHEN and CDR2 as SYDVKM. The V segment lost 4 bases and the J segment 2 bases; nucleotides outside the gene matches: 4. CDR3 size: 15 residues. The CDR3 region is CASSWAGGGNQPQHF. The DNA of the CDR3 is TGTGCCAGCAGTTGGGCAGGGGGCGGCAATCAGCCCCAGCATTTT.

This chain's CDR3 is CASSGPGQGTMNTEAFF. The CDR3 region has the DNA TGTGCCAGCAGCGGGCCCGGACAGGGGACAATGAACACTGAAGCTTTCTTT. The chain uses TRBV7-9 and TRBJ1-1; 9 nucleotides match TRBD1. The V segment lost 5 bases and the J segment 0 bases; nucleotides outside the gene matches: 10. The CDR3 is 17 amino acids. CDR1 is SEHNR, CDR2 FQNEAQ, per germline (reference sequence).

The J gene is TRBJ1-3, the V gene TRBV30, with D perhaps TRBD1 (6 bases). Germline V gene data show CDR1 as GTSNPN and CDR2 as SVGIG (reference sequence). Deletions cut 4 bases from V and 4 bases from J, with 14 bases between. CDR3 length: 14 amino acids. The CDR3 region has the DNA TGTGCCTGGATAGTACAGGGATCCGGAAACACCATATATTTT. It is translated as CAWIVQGSGNTIYF.

The chain carries TRBV5-8 and TRBJ1-1, with D hard to call. The CDR3 totals 13 residues. V lost 0 bases, J lost 3 bases, and 6 bases lay in between. Germline V gene sequence: CDR1 SGHTS, CDR2 YDEGEE. The CDR3 nucleotides read TGTGCCAGCAGCTTGGGATTTTACACTGAAGCTTTCTTT. Translated, it gives CASSLGFYTEAFF.

CDR3 residues: CASSSPSREGESYTF. The CDR3 coding sequence is TGTGCCAGCAGTTCCCCAAGTCGGGAGGGTGAAAGCTACACCTTC. V is TRBV6-6 and J is TRBJ1-2; D not resolved. The germline gives CDR1 MNHNY, CDR2 SVGAGI (reference sequence). This CDR3 has 15 amino acids. V was cut by 4 bases and J by 9 bases, with 21 bases left in between.

The chain employs TRBV24-1 and TRBJ2-1; 7 bases agree with TRBD1. The CDR3 extends over 14 amino acids. V shed 0 bases and J 8 bases; nucleotides not matched to a gene: 3. Germline V gene lookup returns CDR1 KGHDR and CDR2 SFDVKD. CDR3: CATSDLRGQDEQFF. Here the CDR3 DNA reads TGTGCCACCAGTGATTTGAGGGGGCAGGATGAGCAGTTCTTC.

The V call is TRBV18, the J call TRBJ1-1; no firm D call. The CDR3 has 12 residues. Trimming stripped 3 bases from V and 7 bases from J, with 9 bases between. CDR1 is KGHSH and CDR2 is LQKENI in the germline V gene. The CDR3 DNA reads as TGTGCCAGCTCACCGAATGAGGTTGAAGCTTTCTTT. Translated, it gives CASSPNEVEAFF.

J is TRBJ2-7 and V is TRBV6-5; possibly TRBD2 for D (6 bases). Germline lookup yields CDR1 MNHEY and CDR2 SVGAGI. The CDR3 covers 15 residues. Trimming pared 6 bases from V and 2 bases from J, leaving 17 bases between. The CDR3 reads CASRNAGLNTYEQYF. The CDR3 region has the DNA TGTGCCAGCAGAAACGCGGGACTCAATACCTACGAGCAGTACTTC.

As regards this clone: The sample carries other DNA sequences with the same CDR3. This sequence joins TRBV5-1 and TRBJ1-2, with no clear D. The germline V and J ends were trimmed by 4 bases and 2 bases, with 9 bases remaining between them. The CDR3 totals 13 residues. Germline values: CDR1 SGHRS, CDR2 YFSETQ. The CDR3 DNA follows: TGCGCCAGCAGCCCGGGTGGGAACTATGGCTACACCTTC. This codes for CASSPGGNYGYTF.

This chain joins TRBV5-1 and TRBJ2-1; 7 bases agree with TRBD2. The CDR3 is 13 amino acids. Trimming at V came to 2 bases and at J to 6 bases, leaving 2 bases not matched to a gene. The germline CDR1 and CDR2 sequences are SGHRS and YFSETQ. The CDR3 region is CASSFPGGNEQFF. CDR3 bases: TGCGCCAGCAGCTTCCCGGGAGGCAATGAGCAGTTCTTC.

This rearrangement joins TRBV6-5 to TRBJ1-4; D not certain. Germline CDR1 and CDR2: MNHEY and SVGAGI. The CDR3 has 15 amino acids. Trimming left V 5 bases short and J 4 bases short, with 14 bases between. CDR3 DNA sequence: TGTGCCAGCAGTACTATTGACGGAGTTAATGAAAAACTGTTTTTT. Residues: CASSTIDGVNEKLFF.